The clone carrying this T cell receptor (beta chain) was observed a handful of times. The data are from a study of blood T cell repertoires in COVID-19. Study-level information: The United States, Italy and Spain were the sources of the acute and convalescent COVID-19 samples. Nucleic acid was either cDNA or gDNA, and it came from T cells, B-cell-depleted T cells, or PBMCs.

The CDR3 length is 14 residues. The germline CDR1 and CDR2 sequences are MGHDK and SYGVNS. V lost 4 bases and J lost 9; bases outside the gene matches: 8. Per the authors' pipeline: Amplification from reference gene primers served as the basis for estimated nucleated cell counts. Sequencing used immunoSEQ multiplex PCR; TCRdb keeps in-frame clones, though not all of them. V, J and clone size are those of that table, while D and trimming were read from the DNA. The sample has roughly 170,000 clones, 70% to 85% seen once. The specimen was peripheral blood. This sequence originates from a human donor in a cohort sampled during active COVID-19. The chain combines TRBV25-1 with TRBJ2-1, with 8 bases lining up with TRBD1. CDR3 nucleotide sequence: TGTGCCAGCAGTGGCATGACAGGGGTTGGTGAGCAGTTCTTC. This sequence encodes CASSGMTGVGEQFF.